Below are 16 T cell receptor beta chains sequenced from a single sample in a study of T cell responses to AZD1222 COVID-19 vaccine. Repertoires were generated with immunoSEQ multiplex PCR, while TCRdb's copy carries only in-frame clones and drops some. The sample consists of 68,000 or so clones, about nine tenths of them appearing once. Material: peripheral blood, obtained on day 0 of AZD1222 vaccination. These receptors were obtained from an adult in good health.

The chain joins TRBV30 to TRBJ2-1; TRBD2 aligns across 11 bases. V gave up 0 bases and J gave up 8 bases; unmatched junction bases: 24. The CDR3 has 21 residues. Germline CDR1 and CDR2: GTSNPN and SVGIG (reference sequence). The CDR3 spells CAWSVRPPPTSGVGGWDEQFF. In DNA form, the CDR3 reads TGTGCCTGGAGTGTACGACCGCCTCCGACTAGCGGGGTTGGTGGTTGGGATGAGCAGTTCTTC.

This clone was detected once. The CDR3 loop is CASSFEGGLSYEQYF. CDR3 DNA: TGTGCCAGCAGCTTCGAGGGAGGACTTTCCTACGAGCAGTACTTC. The V call is TRBV5-6, the J call TRBJ2-7, with D possibly matching TRBD2 (6 bases). This CDR3 region has 15 residues. From germline, CDR1 is SGHDT and CDR2 YYEEEE. Trimming left V 2 bases short and J 1 base short, with 13 bases between.

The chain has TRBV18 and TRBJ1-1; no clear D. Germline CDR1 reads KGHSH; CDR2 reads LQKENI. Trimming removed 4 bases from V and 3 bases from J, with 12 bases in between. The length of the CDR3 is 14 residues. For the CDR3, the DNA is TGTGCCAGCTCACGAATAGAAGTCTACACTGAAGCTTTCTTT. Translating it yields CASSRIEVYTEAFF.

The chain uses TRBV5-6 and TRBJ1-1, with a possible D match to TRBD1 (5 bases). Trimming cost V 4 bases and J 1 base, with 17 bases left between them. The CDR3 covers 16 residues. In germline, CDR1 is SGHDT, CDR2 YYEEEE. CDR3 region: CASSPYGGRQNTEAFF. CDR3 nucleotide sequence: TGTGCCAGCAGCCCCTATGGGGGACGGCAGAACACTGAAGCTTTCTTT.

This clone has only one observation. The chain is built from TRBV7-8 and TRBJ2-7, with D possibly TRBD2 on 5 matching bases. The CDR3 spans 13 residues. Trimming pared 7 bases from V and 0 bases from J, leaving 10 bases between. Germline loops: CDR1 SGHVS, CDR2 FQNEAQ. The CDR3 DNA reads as TGTGCCAGCACCAAACGGGGCTCCTACGAGCAGTACTTC. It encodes CASTKRGSYEQYF.

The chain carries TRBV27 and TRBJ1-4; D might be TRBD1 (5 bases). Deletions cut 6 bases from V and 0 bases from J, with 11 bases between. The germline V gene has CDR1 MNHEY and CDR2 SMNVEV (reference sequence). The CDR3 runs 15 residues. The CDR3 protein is CASSRDPATNEKLFF. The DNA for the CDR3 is TGTGCCAGCAGCCGGGACCCCGCAACTAATGAAAAACTGTTTTTT.

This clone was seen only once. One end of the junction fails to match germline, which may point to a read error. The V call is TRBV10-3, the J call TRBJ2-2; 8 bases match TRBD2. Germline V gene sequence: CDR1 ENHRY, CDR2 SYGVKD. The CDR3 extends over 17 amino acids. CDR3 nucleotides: TGTGCCATCAGTGAGGGGGTAGCGGGGATTCTACGCCGGGGAGCTGTTTTT. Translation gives CAISEGVAGILRRGAVF.

CDR3 sequence: CASSSDRSTDTQYF. CDR3 DNA: TGTGCCAGCAGCTCCGACAGGAGCACAGATACGCAGTATTTT. V gene TRBV5-4 combines with J gene TRBJ2-3, with D possibly matching TRBD1 (6 bases). Trimming took 3 bases from V and 0 from J, leaving 8 bases between them. CDR1 and CDR2 from the germline V gene are SGHNT and YYREEE (reference sequence). The CDR3 runs to 14 residues.

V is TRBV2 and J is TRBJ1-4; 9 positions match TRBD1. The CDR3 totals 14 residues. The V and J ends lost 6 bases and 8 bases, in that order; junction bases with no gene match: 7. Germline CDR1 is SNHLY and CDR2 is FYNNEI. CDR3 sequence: CASRTGTGSEKLFF. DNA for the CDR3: TGTGCCAGCAGGACCGGGACAGGGAGCGAAAAACTGTTTTTT.

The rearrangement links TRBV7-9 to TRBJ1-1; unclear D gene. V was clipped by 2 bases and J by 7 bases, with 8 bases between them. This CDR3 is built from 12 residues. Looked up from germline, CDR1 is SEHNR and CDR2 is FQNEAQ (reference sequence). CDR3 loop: CASSLTGVEAFF. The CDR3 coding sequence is TGTGCCAGCAGCTTAACTGGGGTTGAAGCTTTCTTT.

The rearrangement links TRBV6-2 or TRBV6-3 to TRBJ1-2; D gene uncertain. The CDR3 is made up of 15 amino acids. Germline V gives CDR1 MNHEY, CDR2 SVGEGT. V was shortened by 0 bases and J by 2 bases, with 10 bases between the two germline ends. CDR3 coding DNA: TGTGCCAGCAGTTACTCGATGTGGGTGAACTATGGCTACACCTTC. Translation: CASSYSMWVNYGYTF.

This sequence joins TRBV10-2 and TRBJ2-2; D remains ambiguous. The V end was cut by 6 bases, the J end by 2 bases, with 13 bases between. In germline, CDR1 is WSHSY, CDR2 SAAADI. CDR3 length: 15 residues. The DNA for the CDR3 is TGCGCCAGCAGGGGGTGGACGGACAACACCGGGGAGCTGTTTTTT. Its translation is CASRGWTDNTGELFF.

The CDR3 is CATSRDHAGDTDTQYF. The CDR3, as DNA: TGTGCCACCAGCAGAGATCACGCAGGAGATACAGATACGCAGTATTTT. The rearrangement uses TRBV15 and TRBJ2-3; unclear D gene. CDR1 and CDR2 (germline): LNHNV, YYDKDF (reference sequence). Trimming took 0 bases from V and 3 from J, leaving 13 bases between them. The CDR3 runs 16 residues.

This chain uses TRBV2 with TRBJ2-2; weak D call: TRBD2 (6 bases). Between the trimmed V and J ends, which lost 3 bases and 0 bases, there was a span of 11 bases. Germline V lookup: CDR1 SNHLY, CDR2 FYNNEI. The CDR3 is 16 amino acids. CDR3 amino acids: CASSDRLGTNTGELFF. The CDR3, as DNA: TGTGCCAGCAGTGACCGACTAGGCACGAACACCGGGGAGCTGTTTTTT.

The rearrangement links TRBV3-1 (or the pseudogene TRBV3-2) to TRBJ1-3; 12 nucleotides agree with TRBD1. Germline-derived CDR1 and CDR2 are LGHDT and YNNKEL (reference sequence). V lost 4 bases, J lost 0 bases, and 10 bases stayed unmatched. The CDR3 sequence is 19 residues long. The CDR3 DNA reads TGTGCCAGCAGCCCATGGGACAGGGGGCCCCGAACCTCTGGAAACACCATATATTTT. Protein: CASSPWDRGPRTSGNTIYF.

Written as DNA, the CDR3 is TGTGCCAGCAGTTTCAGGGTTTCTGGGGCCAACGTCCTGACTTTC. Translating gives CASSFRVSGANVLTF. The rearrangement uses TRBV27 and TRBJ2-6; D may be TRBD1 (5 bases). The CDR3 extends over 15 amino acids. Trimming left V 3 bases short and J 1 base short, with 7 bases between. Looked up from germline, CDR1 is MNHEY and CDR2 is SMNVEV (reference sequence).